A single sample gave rise to the 27 T cell receptor beta chains below, sequenced in a study of regulatory T cells in long-lasting Graves disease. Time point denoted: persistent/refractory GD, antithyroid drugs over 5 years with positive TRAb. PBMCs were the source of the RNA used for TCR sequencing. Both iRepertoire HTBI primers and Arm-PCR of CDR3 regions were used to build the TCR beta libraries. TCRdb reanalysed the multiplex PCR reads using MiXCR and keeps one entry per CDR3 protein. The data hold under 350,000 distinct CDR3 sequences, with under 25% observed a single time. The input for sequencing was peripheral blood mononuclear cells (PBMCs), taken when the disease was refractory, from a patient treated with antithyroid drugs. The receptors stem from a female donor with Graves disease.

The rearrangement uses TRBV6-2 or TRBV6-3 and TRBJ1-1, with a weak D call TRBD1 (5 bases). The V end lost 5 bases, the J end lost 3 bases, and 10 bases lay between the germline ends. This CDR3 region has 13 residues. Looked up from germline, CDR1 is MNHEY and CDR2 is SVGEGT. Here the CDR3 reads CASSGRGDTEAFF. The CDR3 DNA reads as TGTGCCAGCAGTGGGCGGGGGGACACTGAAGCTTTCTTT.

This clonotype came up a few times. The chain employs TRBV4-3 and TRBJ1-2; no definite D call. The V gene lost 1 base and the J gene lost 6 bases, with 12 bases spanning the gap. Germline CDR1 and CDR2: LGHNA and YSLEER. The CDR3 extends over 14 amino acids. The DNA of the CDR3 is TGCGCCAGCAGCCAAGGACACCCGACGGATGGCTACACCTTC. This translates into CASSQGHPTDGYTF.

As concerns this clonotype: One junction end does not reproduce the germline sequence, and a read error may be involved. V usage is TRBV7-2 and J usage is TRBJ1-1; D gene unclear. CDR1 and CDR2 (germline): SGHTA, FQGNSA. The CDR3 runs to 13 residues. The CDR3 reads CASSPQRNTEAPF. CDR3 DNA sequence: TGTGCCAGCAGCCCACAACGGAACACTGAAGCTCCCTTT.

This clonotype was counted ten times or more. The V gene is TRBV15, the J gene TRBJ1-1, with 7 nucleotides matching TRBD1. The germline V gene encodes CDR1 LNHNV and CDR2 YYDKDF (reference sequence). The V segment lost 5 bases and the J segment 4 bases; nucleotides outside the gene matches: 7. This CDR3 contains 14 residues. The CDR3: CATSPRQGGTEAFF. The CDR3 DNA reads as TGTGCCACCAGCCCTCGACAGGGAGGCACTGAAGCTTTCTTT. Full variable domain (remainder filled in from reference TRBV15 and TRBJ1-1): DAMVIQNPRYQVTQFGKPVTLSCSQTLNHNVMYWYQQKSSQAPKLLFHYYDKDFNNEADTPDNFQSRRPNTSFCFLDIRSPGLGDTAMYLCATSPRQGGTEAFFGQGTRLTVV.

This clonotype was observed many times. V and J are TRBV6-5 and TRBJ2-7; 8 bases are a match to TRBD2. The CDR3 runs 14 residues. Germline V gives CDR1 MNHEY, CDR2 SVGAGI. With V trimmed by 2 bases and J by 5 bases, 5 bases remained unmatched. For the CDR3, the DNA is TGTGCCAGCAGTTACCCCGGACTAGCTCACGAGCAGTACTTC. This codes for CASSYPGLAHEQYF.

The V call is TRBV7-2, the J call TRBJ2-2; D not certain. The CDR3 contains 15 residues. Germline assignment: CDR1 SGHTA and CDR2 FQGNSA. V was trimmed by 2 bases and J by 6 bases, leaving 13 bases between them. CDR3 coding DNA: TGTGCCAGCAGCTTACGGGCAGGCCGTGCCGGGGAGCTGTTTTTT. Translation: CASSLRAGRAGELFF.

V and J are TRBV28 and TRBJ1-5; D possibly corresponds to TRBD1 (6 bases). This CDR3 has 16 amino acids. V lost 5 bases and J lost 0, with 14 bases in between. Germline V gene sequence: CDR1 MDHEN, CDR2 SYDVKM. This CDR3 reads CASSGGRGSSNQPQHF. The CDR3 nucleotides are TGTGCCAGCAGTGGCGGCAGGGGAAGTAGCAATCAGCCCCAGCATTTT.

In its sample, this clonotype was seen a few times. A much larger clone lies a single base off, so this may be a read error. V usage is TRBV2 and J usage is TRBJ1-1, with D uncertain. The CDR3 sequence is 18 residues long. V dropped 1 base and J dropped 4 bases, with 22 bases sitting between them. Germline V gene data show CDR1 as SNHLY and CDR2 as FYNNEI. CDR3 DNA: TGTGCCAGCAGTGAAGGTAGCAGCACCATGGATGGGAGCACTGAAGCTTTCTTT. It yields the protein CASSEGSSTMDGSTEAFF. Full variable domain (missing parts from reference TRBV2 and TRBJ1-1): EPEVTQTPSHQVTQMGQEVILRCVPISNHLYFYWYRQILGQKVEFLVSFYNNEISEKSEIFDDQFSVERPDGSNFTLKIRSTKLEDSAMYFCASSEGSSTMDGSTEAFFGQGTRLTVV.

This chain links TRBV7-9 with TRBJ2-7, with 7 bases aligning to TRBD2. The CDR3 spans 17 residues. The V and J ends lost 6 bases and 0 bases, in that order; junction bases with no gene match: 14. Per germline, CDR1 SEHNR and CDR2 FQNEAQ (reference sequence). The CDR3 loop reads CASSGDPSGTSSYEQYF. The DNA for the CDR3 is TGTGCCAGCAGTGGCGATCCTAGCGGAACTAGCTCCTACGAGCAGTACTTC. Full variable domain (remainder filled in from reference TRBV7-9 and TRBJ2-7): DTGVSQNPRHKITKRGQNVTFRCDPISEHNRLYWYRQTLGQGPEFLTYFQNEAQLEKSRLLSDRFSAERPKGSFSTLEIQRTEQGDSAMYLCASSGDPSGTSSYEQYFGPGTRLTVT.

This clonotype showed up many times. The chain carries TRBV20-1 and TRBJ2-7; D is perhaps TRBD2 (5 bases). The CDR3 totals 11 residues. Trimming cost V 3 bases and J 6 bases, with 9 bases left between them. CDR1 is DFQATT, CDR2 SNEGSKA, per germline (reference sequence). DNA of the CDR3: TGCAGTGCTAGTCGGGGTCCCGAGCAGTACTTC. This encodes CSASRGPEQYF.

There are many counts of this clonotype. The chain combines TRBV7-8 with TRBJ1-1; no clear D. V lost 1 base to trimming and J lost 0 bases, with 9 bases between them. Germline CDR1 is SGHVS and CDR2 is FQNEAQ. This CDR3 is 15 amino acids long. CDR3 nucleotide sequence: TGTGCCAGCAGCTTAGGGGGAGTCATGAACACTGAAGCTTTCTTT. It translates to CASSLGGVMNTEAFF.

The rearrangement links TRBV7-2 to TRBJ1-3; D possibly corresponds to TRBD1 (5 bases). The CDR3 has 15 residues. Between the trimmed V and J ends, which lost 0 bases and 4 bases, there was a span of 10 bases. Germline V gene data show CDR1 as SGHTA and CDR2 as FQGNSA. CDR3 protein: CASSLALGAGNTIYF. CDR3 bases: TGTGCCAGCAGCTTAGCGTTAGGGGCAGGAAACACCATATATTTT.

This clonotype was seen a few times. The chain is built from TRBV6-1 and TRBJ2-7; D tentatively reads TRBD1 or TRBD2 (5 bases each). The CDR3 loop spans 14 amino acids. V was clipped by 5 bases and J by 11 bases, with 22 bases between them. Germline lookup yields CDR1 MNHNS and CDR2 SASEGT. This CDR3 reads CASSSGTTSMVEYF. CDR3 nucleotide sequence: TGTGCCAGCAGTTCTGGGACGACCAGTATGGTTGAGTACTTC.

V gene TRBV6-2 or TRBV6-3 combines with J gene TRBJ2-3; the D is unclear. The CDR3 length is 15 residues. Looked up from germline, CDR1 is MNHEY and CDR2 is SVGEGT. Trimming left V 5 bases short and J 1 base short, with 13 bases between. CDR3 sequence (DNA): TGTGCCAGCAGTCCGGTGGGGTTGGGCACAGATACGCAGTATTTT. Translating it yields CASSPVGLGTDTQYF.

Of note for this clonotype: With a much larger clone just one base away, this may be a read error. The chain employs TRBV28 and TRBJ1-1, with a weak D call TRBD1 (5 bases). Germline V gives CDR1 MDHEN, CDR2 SYDVKM. The CDR3 consists of 15 residues. The ends were cut back, 2 bases at V and 1 base at J, with 11 bases in the middle. CDR3 bases: TGTGCCAGCAGTTTAAGGCCAGGACAGAACACTGAAGCTTTCTTT. Residues: CASSLRPGQNTEAFF. Drawing the rest from reference TRBV28 and TRBJ1-1, the complete variable domain is DVKVTQSSRYLVKRTGEKVFLECVQDMDHENMFWYRQDPGLGLRLIYFSYDVKMKEKGDIPEGYSVSREKKERFSLILESASTNQTSMYLCASSLRPGQNTEAFFGQGTRLTVV.

This clonotype has just a few counts. This CDR3 is CASFSGAEDYGYTF. In DNA form, the CDR3 reads TGTGCCAGTTTCTCAGGGGCCGAGGACTATGGCTACACCTTC. The genes are TRBV7-9 and TRBJ1-2; a weak D match, TRBD1 (6 bases). Between the trimmed V and J ends, which lost 9 bases and 3 bases, there was a span of 17 bases. The CDR3 consists of 14 residues. Per the germline V gene, CDR1 is SEHNR and CDR2 is FQNEAQ (reference sequence).

This chain links TRBV4-3 with TRBJ2-2; D is possibly TRBD2 (5 bases). Trimming pared 1 base from V and 9 bases from J, leaving 12 bases between. Germline V CDR1 and CDR2: LGHNA, YSLEER. This CDR3 region has 14 residues. The CDR3 DNA reads as TGCGCCAGCAGCCAAGTCCGGGGTGCCAGGGAGCTGTTTTTT. Its translation: CASSQVRGARELFF.

As to this clonotype: Compared with germline, one end of the junction differs, possibly owing to a read error. The chain uses TRBV11-2 and TRBJ2-5; no firm D call. The CDR3 has 12 residues. CDR1 SGHAT and CDR2 FQNNGV come from the germline V gene. The CDR3 sequence is CASSLEDETQHF. CDR3 bases: TGTGCCAGCAGCTTAGAGGACGAGACCCAGCACTTC.

This clonotype was found many times. This chain joins TRBV2 and TRBJ2-7; 8 nucleotides match TRBD1. The CDR3 totals 15 residues. Germline trimming cut 1 base from V and 3 bases from J; bases unmatched to any gene: 5. Germline V gene data show CDR1 as SNHLY and CDR2 as FYNNEI. The CDR3: CASSEGQGANYEQYF. In DNA form, the CDR3 reads TGTGCCAGCAGTGAAGGGCAGGGGGCCAACTACGAGCAGTACTTC.

CDR3 in DNA: TGTGCCAGCAGCCGGACGGTGGGGCCCGAGCAGTACTTC. Translated: CASSRTVGPEQYF. The chain recombines TRBV28 with TRBJ2-7; possibly TRBD1 for D (5 bases). Germline V lookup: CDR1 MDHEN, CDR2 SYDVKM. The CDR3 spans 13 residues. V gave up 6 bases and J gave up 6 bases, with 15 bases separating them. Full variable domain (rest looked up from reference TRBV28 and TRBJ2-7): DVKVTQSSRYLVKRTGEKVFLECVQDMDHENMFWYRQDPGLGLRLIYFSYDVKMKEKGDIPEGYSVSREKKERFSLILESASTNQTSMYLCASSRTVGPEQYFGPGTRLTVT.

This clonotype has ten or more counts. The V and J genes are TRBV20-1 and TRBJ2-3; the match to TRBD2 covers 9 bases. The CDR3 sequence is 14 residues long. CDR1 and CDR2 from the germline V gene are DFQATT and SNEGSKA (reference sequence). Germline trimming cut 6 bases from V and 4 bases from J; bases unmatched to any gene: 8. The CDR3 DNA reads TGCAGTGCCCAAGGGGGCGGGAGGGCAGATACGCAGTATTTT. Translated, it gives CSAQGGGRADTQYF.

At least ten counts were recorded for this clonotype. The chain uses TRBV2 and TRBJ1-2; D call uncertain. CDR1 is SNHLY and CDR2 is FYNNEI in the germline V gene. The CDR3 runs 14 residues. V shed 4 bases and J shed 7 bases, with 16 bases lying between them. CDR3 coding DNA: TGTGCCAGCAGTGTAGGTAGCAGGATCGGTGGCTACACCTTC. Encoded protein: CASSVGSRIGGYTF. The full variable domain, in which reference TRBV2 and TRBJ1-2 provide the parts outside the CDR3, is EPEVTQTPSHQVTQMGQEVILRCVPISNHLYFYWYRQILGQKVEFLVSFYNNEISEKSEIFDDQFSVERPDGSNFTLKIRSTKLEDSAMYFCASSVGSRIGGYTFGSGTRLTVV.

The chain recombines TRBV18 with TRBJ1-6, with D unresolved. The V and J ends lost 4 bases and 9 bases respectively, with 16 bases between them. The CDR3 extends over 15 amino acids. Germline CDR1 is KGHSH and CDR2 is LQKENI. The CDR3 DNA reads as TGTGCCAGCTCACTAGGCCCCGGCGGGCGTTCACCCCTCCACTTT. Its translation: CASSLGPGGRSPLHF. The variable domain in full, completed from reference TRBV18 and TRBJ1-6, reads NAGVMQNPRHLVRRRGQEARLRCSPMKGHSHVYWYRQLPEEGLKFMVYLQKENIIDESGMPKERFSAEFPKEGPSILRIQQVVRGDSAAYFCASSLGPGGRSPLHFGNGTRLTVT.

J is TRBJ1-2 and V is TRBV10-3; 8 nucleotides agree with TRBD1. Germline values: CDR1 ENHRY, CDR2 SYGVKD. The CDR3 spans 18 residues. J lost 0 bases, V lost 0 bases, and 9 bases had no gene match. CDR3 bases: TGTGCCATCAGTGAGTCCGGGACAGGACGAGAAGCTAACTATGGCTACACCTTC. Translated, it gives CAISESGTGREANYGYTF.

About this clonotype itself: This may be a read error, as it is one base from a much larger clone. The conserved final phenylalanine or tryptophan is absent from the CDR3, which likely points to a read error. J is TRBJ1-5 and V is TRBV3-1; possibly TRBD1 for D (6 bases). V lost 4 bases and J lost 11, with 15 bases in between. Germline values: CDR1 LGHDT, CDR2 YNNKEL (reference sequence). This CDR3 is built from 13 residues. CDR3 in DNA: TGTGCCAGCAGCCCGAACCTGGACAGCTCCCAGCATTTG. It codes for CASSPNLDSSQHL.

V gene TRBV5-6 combines with J gene TRBJ2-2; 11 nucleotides match TRBD2. Germline assignment: CDR1 SGHDT and CDR2 YYEEEE. The V gene end was trimmed by 1 base and the J gene end by 8 bases; junction bases not matched to a gene: 1. The CDR3 is 14 amino acids. CDR3 in DNA: TGTGCCAGCAGCTTGACTAGCGGGAGTGGGGAGCTGTTTTTT. This sequence encodes CASSLTSGSGELFF.

This clonotype was counted many times. The chain carries TRBV6-5 and TRBJ2-5; D not certain. The germline V gene encodes CDR1 MNHEY and CDR2 SVGAGI. This CDR3 is 15 amino acids long. V was shortened by 2 bases and J by 2 bases, with 12 bases between the two germline ends. The CDR3 nucleotides are TGTGCCAGCAGTTACGGCGCAGAGTTACAAGAGACCCAGTACTTC. Its protein product is CASSYGAELQETQYF.